These 32 T cell receptor beta chains came from one sample sequenced in a study of T-cell memory formation after mild COVID-19. TCRdb ran MiXCR on the 5' RACE reads and lists one entry per CDR3 protein. Among around 200,000 distinct CDR3 sequences, over 20% were seen once, and the ten largest hold roughly 24%. Specimen: PBMCs or a T cell subset sorted from them (not recorded which). The receptors come from an adult woman who had mild COVID-19 (a few samples of this study predate the infection). Cell type and time point are not known.

This clonotype was seen ten or more times. This chain connects TRBV6-1 to TRBJ2-5; D remains ambiguous. The CDR3 is 15 amino acids. CDR1 is MNHNS, CDR2 SASEGT, per germline. V lost 6 bases to trimming and J lost 1 base, with 15 bases between them. CDR3: CASSAFWRSQETQYF. CDR3 nucleotides: TGTGCCAGCAGCGCCTTTTGGCGGTCCCAAGAGACCCAGTACTTC.

The table lists this clonotype with a few counts. This chain uses TRBV7-6 with TRBJ2-6, with unresolved D. Deletions cut 5 bases from V and 2 bases from J, with 7 bases between. The V gene's germline CDR1 is SGHVS and CDR2 FNYEAQ. The CDR3 contains 14 residues. The CDR3 DNA reads as TGTGCCAGCAGCCACACCACTGGGGCCAACGTCCTGACTTTC. This encodes CASSHTTGANVLTF.

V and J are TRBV6-5 and TRBJ1-2; D possibly corresponds to TRBD1 (6 bases). Trimming removed 7 bases from V and 6 bases from J, with 21 bases in between. Germline assignment: CDR1 MNHEY and CDR2 SVGAGI. The CDR3 covers 15 residues. DNA of the CDR3: TGTGCCAGCACACTTATCCTGGGGGCATCTGATGGCTACACCTTC. Translating gives CASTLILGASDGYTF.

The rearrangement joins TRBV7-3 to TRBJ2-1; 13 nucleotides align to TRBD2. CDR1 is SGHTA and CDR2 is FQGTGA in the germline V gene. The CDR3 length is 17 residues. The trim removed 5 bases at V and 9 bases at J, leaving 13 bases unmatched. The DNA for the CDR3 is TGTGCCAGCAGCCCTCACCGGACTAGCGGGAGTTTTGGTGAGCAGTTCTTC. Amino acid sequence: CASSPHRTSGSFGEQFF.

This chain links TRBV15 with TRBJ2-5; a weak D match, TRBD2 (6 bases). In germline, CDR1 is LNHNV, CDR2 YYDKDF (reference sequence). V was clipped by 3 bases and J by 4 bases, with 15 bases between them. This CDR3 region has 15 residues. This CDR3 reads CATSSGFGTGETQYF. The CDR3 DNA follows: TGTGCCACCAGCAGCGGCTTCGGGACTGGAGAGACCCAGTACTTC.

The V and J genes are TRBV9 and TRBJ2-1; TRBD1 aligns across 8 bases. The ends lost 0 bases at V and 4 bases at J; junction bases unmatched: 9. CDR1 is SGDLS, CDR2 YYNGEE, per germline. This CDR3 contains 17 residues. The chain's CDR3 is CASSVGDRPHTYNEQFF. The DNA for the CDR3 is TGTGCCAGCAGCGTAGGGGACAGGCCCCATACTTACAATGAGCAGTTCTTC.

V and J are TRBV3-1 and TRBJ2-3, with a tentative D call TRBD1 (6 bases). Germline V gives CDR1 LGHDT, CDR2 YNNKEL (reference sequence). V was clipped by 2 bases and J by 7 bases, with 25 bases between them. The CDR3 is made up of 18 amino acids. The CDR3 DNA reads as TGTGCCAGCAGCCAAACACAGGAGCGTACAGGGTTTTGGAATACGCAGTATTTT. Amino acids: CASSQTQERTGFWNTQYF.

The J gene is TRBJ1-1, the V gene TRBV19; the match to TRBD1 covers 8 bases. This CDR3 has 18 amino acids. Germline loops: CDR1 LNHDA, CDR2 SQIVND (reference sequence). The J segment lost 1 base and the V segment lost 5 bases, leaving 15 bases of the junction unmatched. The CDR3 DNA follows: TGTGCCAGTAGTGTCGGACAGGGACTCTCCAGTGGGAACACTGAAGCTTTCTTT. It yields the protein CASSVGQGLSSGNTEAFF.

In its sample, this clonotype was seen a few times. The chain couples TRBV7-2 to TRBJ2-7; 7 bases are a match to TRBD2. The V and J ends lost 0 bases and 4 bases, in that order; junction bases with no gene match: 9. Germline assignment: CDR1 SGHTA and CDR2 FQGNSA. The CDR3 length is 16 residues. The CDR3, as DNA: TGTGCCAGCAGCTTAGCGAGCGCGGGAGCGTTGTACGAGCAGTACTTC. Its protein is CASSLASAGALYEQYF.

The chain links TRBV29-1 to TRBJ1-2; no clear D gene. The V gene's germline CDR1 is SQVTM and CDR2 ANQGSEA. With 2 bases removed from V and 6 bases from J, the gap between germline ends came to 4 bases. The CDR3 sequence is 10 residues long. The CDR3 protein is CSVELHGYTF. The CDR3 DNA reads TGCAGCGTTGAACTTCATGGCTACACCTTC.

The chain couples TRBV4-1 to TRBJ1-5, with a possible D match to TRBD1 (6 bases). Trimming pared 6 bases from V and 5 bases from J, leaving 20 bases between. The CDR3 contains 16 residues. The germline V gene encodes CDR1 MGHRA and CDR2 YSYEKL. The CDR3 sequence: CASSPTGTSGHQPQHF. CDR3 sequence (DNA): TGCGCCAGCAGTCCAACCGGGACATCCGGCCATCAGCCCCAGCATTTT.

This chain uses TRBV5-1 with TRBJ2-7, with 12 bases identical to TRBD2. The CDR3 has 16 residues. The trim removed 0 bases at V and 0 bases at J, leaving 1 base unmatched. Germline V gene data show CDR1 as SGHRS and CDR2 as YFSETQ. Here the CDR3 DNA reads TGCGCCAGCAGCTTGGGGACTAGCGGGATCTCCTACGAGCAGTACTTC. As protein: CASSLGTSGISYEQYF.

The gene calls are TRBV7-9 and TRBJ1-1; D unclear. This CDR3 contains 13 residues. Germline V gene lookup returns CDR1 SEHNR and CDR2 FQNEAQ (reference sequence). V lost 0 bases to trimming and J lost 6 bases, with 8 bases between them. Here the CDR3 reads CASSLAWRAEAFF. The CDR3 nucleotides read TGTGCCAGCAGCTTAGCTTGGCGAGCTGAAGCTTTCTTT.

Here the CDR3 reads CASSLGGSRPQYF. CDR3 coding DNA: TGTGCCAGCAGCTTAGGCGGGAGCCGCCCGCAGTACTTC. V gene TRBV7-6 combines with J gene TRBJ2-7; 7 bases agree with TRBD2. Per the germline V gene, CDR1 is SGHVS and CDR2 is FNYEAQ. The ends lost 1 base at V and 9 bases at J; junction bases unmatched: 6. There are 13 residues in the CDR3.

The table lists this clonotype with a few counts. The chain is built from TRBV6-5 and TRBJ2-7; D gene uncertain. CDR1 and CDR2 from the germline V gene are MNHEY and SVGAGI. This CDR3 is built from 13 residues. V lost 4 bases and J 2 bases, leaving 9 bases between the germline ends. DNA of the CDR3: TGTGCCAGCAGTTCCCTCTGGCCCTACGAGCAGTACTTC. Translation: CASSSLWPYEQYF.

This sequence joins TRBV7-2 and TRBJ1-2, with TRBD1 matching over 8 bases. Germline V CDR1 and CDR2: SGHTA, FQGNSA. The J segment lost 3 bases and the V segment lost 1 base, leaving 7 bases of the junction unmatched. CDR3 length: 16 amino acids. The CDR3 DNA reads TGTGCCAGCAGCTTAGATTGGGCAGGGGGCGACTATGGCTACACCTTC. Encoded protein: CASSLDWAGGDYGYTF.

V and J are TRBV2 and TRBJ2-7; D is uncertain. V lost 3 bases and J 3 bases, leaving 9 bases between the germline ends. Germline CDR1 is SNHLY and CDR2 is FYNNEI. This CDR3 comprises 13 residues. The CDR3 coding sequence is TGTGCCAGCAGTGATGGCACCCGCTACGAGCAGTACTTC. Translating it yields CASSDGTRYEQYF.

Only a few counts were recorded for this clonotype. This sequence joins TRBV12-3 or TRBV12-4 and TRBJ2-1, with D perhaps matching TRBD2 (6 bases). The V gene lost 6 bases and the J gene lost 2 bases, with 14 bases spanning the gap. The CDR3 runs to 15 residues. In nucleotides, the CDR3 is TGTGCCAGCAGCCCGACTAGTCCTCCCTACAATGAGCAGTTCTTC. It codes for CASSPTSPPYNEQFF.

This clonotype was seen a handful of times. The CDR3 loop is CASSQEKGWGNEQFF. In DNA, the CDR3 is TGTGCCAGCAGCCAAGAGAAAGGCTGGGGTAATGAGCAGTTCTTC. The chain links TRBV14 to TRBJ2-1; unclear D gene. Germline assignment: CDR1 SGHDN and CDR2 FVKESK. The ends were cut back, 0 bases at V and 7 bases at J, with 13 bases in the middle. CDR3 length: 15 residues.

This clonotype was counted many times. This rearrangement joins TRBV5-1 to TRBJ2-7; D uncertain. The CDR3 is 12 residues long. Trimming left V 3 bases short and J 1 base short, with 5 bases between. Germline-derived CDR1 and CDR2 are SGHRS and YFSETQ. The CDR3 spells CASSSPSYEQYF. The CDR3 DNA reads TGCGCCAGCAGCTCCCCTTCCTACGAGCAGTACTTC.

This clonotype was seen at least ten times. V gene TRBV20-1 combines with J gene TRBJ2-7, with unresolved D. Trimming took off 1 base at V and 0 bases at J, with 16 bases between the two ends. There are 16 residues in the CDR3. Germline values: CDR1 DFQATT, CDR2 SNEGSKA (reference sequence). CDR3 coding DNA: TGCAGTGCTAGAGGGGGTGGGGTCTCTCCCTCCTACGAGCAGTACTTC. Translation: CSARGGGVSPSYEQYF.

This rearrangement joins TRBV2 to TRBJ2-1; D unresolved. CDR1 and CDR2 from the germline V gene are SNHLY and FYNNEI. This CDR3 is 11 amino acids long. The V end was cut by 4 bases, the J end by 6 bases, with 4 bases between. CDR3 region: CASSGANEQFF. The CDR3 DNA reads as TGTGCCAGCAGTGGGGCCAATGAGCAGTTCTTC.

This clonotype was seen repeatedly, ten times or more. The chain combines TRBV7-2 with TRBJ2-3; the D gene is possibly TRBD2 (6 bases). Germline CDR1 SGHTA, CDR2 FQGNSA. The CDR3 is 13 amino acids. V dropped 8 bases and J dropped 5 bases, with 14 bases sitting between them. The chain's CDR3 is CASHPGEVDTQYF. CDR3 sequence (DNA): TGTGCCAGCCACCCGGGGGAGGTAGATACGCAGTATTTT.

This clonotype was recorded at least ten times. The chain employs TRBV6-1 and TRBJ2-7; D may match TRBD1 or TRBD2 (6 bases each). The CDR3 consists of 15 residues. Per germline, CDR1 MNHNS and CDR2 SASEGT. Trimming cost V 6 bases and J 1 base, with 16 bases left between them. The CDR3 loop is CASRIEEGGSYEQYF. In DNA, the CDR3 is TGTGCCAGCAGAATAGAAGAGGGGGGTTCCTACGAGCAGTACTTC.

This clonotype was seen only a few times. V and J are TRBV10-3 and TRBJ1-5, with TRBD1 as a possible D gene (6 bases). The germline V gene has CDR1 ENHRY and CDR2 SYGVKD. CDR3 length equals 14 residues. Between the trimmed V and J ends, which lost 6 bases and 3 bases, there was a span of 12 bases. The CDR3 sequence: CAIREPGHNQPQHF. As DNA, the CDR3 is TGTGCCATCAGGGAACCGGGACACAATCAGCCCCAGCATTTT.

This chain connects TRBV5-4 to TRBJ1-1; maybe TRBD1 (6 bases). The CDR3 is made up of 14 amino acids. Germline loops: CDR1 SGHNT, CDR2 YYREEE (reference sequence). Trimming removed 4 bases from V and 2 bases from J, with 12 bases in between. The CDR3: CASSTTGFNTEAFF. For the CDR3, the DNA is TGTGCCAGCAGCACGACAGGATTTAACACTGAAGCTTTCTTT.

This clonotype was seen only a few times. The chain combines TRBV4-2 with TRBJ2-2, with 13 bases fitting TRBD2. This CDR3 has 18 amino acids. Trimming removed 2 bases from V and 1 base from J; junction bases left unmatched: 4. Germline CDR1 reads LGHNA; CDR2 reads YNFKEQ. CDR3 residues: CASSQPGLAGLNTGELFF. CDR3 nucleotides: TGTGCCAGCAGCCAACCGGGACTAGCGGGGCTGAACACCGGGGAGCTGTTTTTT.

This clonotype was detected a few times. J is TRBJ2-1 and V is TRBV24-1; D is ambiguous. CDR1 is KGHDR, CDR2 SFDVKD, per germline. The CDR3 runs 15 residues. The V gene lost 0 bases and the J gene lost 0 bases, with 5 bases spanning the gap. The chain's CDR3 is CATSDLYSSYNEQFF. The CDR3 DNA reads as TGTGCCACCAGTGATTTGTACAGCTCCTACAATGAGCAGTTCTTC.

The V and J genes are TRBV25-1 and TRBJ2-5; 7 nucleotides line up with TRBD1. The V and J ends lost 4 bases and 3 bases, in that order; junction bases with no gene match: 5. The germline V gene encodes CDR1 MGHDK and CDR2 SYGVNS. This CDR3 has 14 amino acids. In nucleotides, the CDR3 is TGTGCCAGCAGTGCCGGGACAGTAAAAGAGACCCAGTACTTC. Translated: CASSAGTVKETQYF.

This clonotype has a handful of counts. V and J are TRBV12-3 or TRBV12-4 and TRBJ2-7, with 11 bases lining up with TRBD2. The V gene end was trimmed by 3 bases and the J gene end by 7 bases; junction bases not matched to a gene: 8. The CDR3 is 15 amino acids. CDR3 in DNA: TGTGCCAGCAGTTTTGAACTAGCGGGAGCATCTGAGCAGTACTTC. This gives the protein CASSFELAGASEQYF.

J is TRBJ2-3 and V is TRBV21-1; TRBD2 is the table's D call, not checked against the DNA. TRBV21-1 is marked as a pseudogene. The CDR3 sequence is 20 residues long. In nucleotides, the CDR3 is TGTGCCAGCAGCAAAGGCAATAGTGCTAGCGGGGGCCCTAGCACAGATACGCAGTATTTT. It translates to CASSKGNSASGGPSTDTQYF.

The sample holds a few counts of this clonotype. V usage is TRBV21-1 and J usage is TRBJ1-3; the table's D call, TRBD1, was not checked against the DNA. TRBV21-1 is labeled a pseudogene. The CDR3 has 16 residues. CDR3 sequence (DNA): TGTGCCAGCAGCAAAGAGTCGGGGCACGGCGGAAACACCATATATTTT. Its protein product is CASSKESGHGGNTIYF.